The next 28 T cell receptor beta chains were all read from a single sample in a study of cytomegalovirus exposure and HLA in healthy donors. PCR used 60 Vbeta primers and 13 Jbeta primers. Repertoires were generated with immunoSEQ multiplex PCR, while TCRdb's copy carries only in-frame clones and drops some. The sample consists of about 160,000 clones, roughly four fifths of them appearing once. Sequenced material: PBMCs. The receptors were gathered from a girl aged 2 to 9 in good health and CMV-seropositive.

The J gene is TRBJ1-2, the V gene TRBV27, with 7 nucleotides matching TRBD1. This CDR3 spans 14 amino acids. Per the germline V gene, CDR1 is MNHEY and CDR2 is SMNVEV (reference sequence). The J segment lost 6 bases and the V segment lost 0 bases, leaving 4 bases of the junction unmatched. The CDR3 DNA reads as TGTGCCAGCAGTTTATCGACAGGGAGCCATGGCTACACCTTC. This sequence encodes CASSLSTGSHGYTF.

J is TRBJ1-1 and V is TRBV5-4, with 8 bases identical to TRBD1. Germline V gene lookup returns CDR1 SGHNT and CDR2 YYREEE (reference sequence). The junction had 4 bases not matched to a gene; V was cut back by 4 bases and J by 5 bases. The CDR3 sequence is 13 residues long. The CDR3 coding sequence is TGTGCCAGCAGCCAGGGGGCGGGTACTGAAGCTTTCTTT. This encodes CASSQGAGTEAFF.

Details on this clone: Additional DNA sequences in this sample encode the identical CDR3. The DNA for the CDR3 is TGCGCCAGCAGCTTAGGGACTAGCGGCTACAATGAGCAGTTCTTC. Protein sequence: CASSLGTSGYNEQFF. This chain links TRBV5-1 with TRBJ2-1; 11 nucleotides line up with TRBD2. The CDR3 extends over 15 amino acids. Unmatched junction bases numbered 1, after V lost 2 bases and J lost 3 bases. Germline CDR1 SGHRS, CDR2 YFSETQ.

The chain joins TRBV29-1 to TRBJ2-1; 8 bases align to TRBD2. The CDR3 length is 13 residues. The germline CDR1 and CDR2 sequences are SQVTM and ANQGSEA. Trimming cost V 5 bases and J 8 bases; bases outside gene matches: 8. The CDR3 region is CSVRAGVTDEQFF. CDR3 bases: TGCAGCGTTCGAGCGGGAGTTACCGATGAGCAGTTCTTC.

This chain joins TRBV6-5 and TRBJ2-7; 7 bases map to TRBD2. Germline V gives CDR1 MNHEY, CDR2 SVGAGI. The CDR3 loop spans 15 amino acids. The V segment lost 0 bases and the J segment 4 bases; nucleotides outside the gene matches: 6. The CDR3 loop reads CASSYSVGREYEQYF. CDR3 coding DNA: TGTGCCAGCAGTTACTCCGTTGGGCGGGAGTACGAGCAGTACTTC.

The rearrangement links TRBV6-5 to TRBJ2-7; 9 nucleotides align to TRBD1. Germline trimming cut 5 bases from V and 2 bases from J; bases unmatched to any gene: 4. There are 14 residues in the CDR3. The germline gives CDR1 MNHEY, CDR2 SVGAGI. The CDR3 protein is CASSDRQGAYEQYF. In nucleotides, the CDR3 is TGTGCCAGCAGTGATCGACAGGGGGCCTACGAGCAGTACTTC.

This clone was seen once. The rearrangement joins TRBV2 to TRBJ2-7, with a possible D match to TRBD2 (7 bases). Per the germline V gene, CDR1 is SNHLY and CDR2 is FYNNEI. V was shortened by 9 bases and J by 3 bases, with 21 bases between the two germline ends. The CDR3 has 15 amino acids. The CDR3 coding sequence is TGTGCCAGGCAGCGGGAACAGGGTCCGATCTACGAGCAGTACTTC. Its translation: CARQREQGPIYEQYF.

V and J are TRBV19 and TRBJ2-5; a weak D match, TRBD1 (5 bases). The CDR3 is 13 amino acids. Germline V gene data show CDR1 as LNHDA and CDR2 as SQIVND (reference sequence). V was shortened by 5 bases and J by 0 bases, with 7 bases between the two germline ends. The CDR3 DNA sequence: TGTGCCAGTAGTTCCAGGGACCAAGAGACCCAGTACTTC. It specifies CASSSRDQETQYF.

V and J are TRBV7-6 and TRBJ2-3; D may be TRBD2 (7 bases). This CDR3 has 15 amino acids. V lost 1 base and J lost 5, with 13 bases in between. In germline, CDR1 is SGHVS, CDR2 FNYEAQ. In DNA form, the CDR3 reads TGTGCCAGCAGCTTAGTTGGGGGGGCTGTAGATACGCAGTATTTT. Protein sequence: CASSLVGGAVDTQYF.

This sequence joins TRBV13 and TRBJ1-5; D possibly corresponds to TRBD1 (6 bases). V was shortened by 3 bases and J by 2 bases, with 8 bases between the two germline ends. Germline values: CDR1 PRHDT, CDR2 FYEKMQ (reference sequence). CDR3 size: 14 residues. CDR3 residues: CASSFRQGNQPQHF. The CDR3 bases are TGTGCCAGCAGCTTTCGACAGGGCAATCAGCCCCAGCATTTT. The full variable domain, rest sourced from reference TRBV13 and TRBJ1-5, is AAGVIQSPRHLIKEKRETATLKCYPIPRHDTVYWYQQGPGQDPQFLISFYEKMQSDKGSIPDRFSAQQFSDYHSELNMSSLELGDSALYFCASSFRQGNQPQHFGDGTRLSIL.

The chain combines TRBV9 with TRBJ1-5; TRBD1 might be the D (5 bases). The CDR3 has 15 residues. V dropped 3 bases and J dropped 0 bases, with 10 bases sitting between them. Per germline, CDR1 SGDLS and CDR2 YYNGEE. Written as DNA, the CDR3 is TGTGCCAGCAGCGCAGGGTTATATAGCAATCAGCCCCAGCATTTT. Amino acid sequence: CASSAGLYSNQPQHF.

This sequence joins TRBV2 and TRBJ2-1, with 14 bases matching TRBD2. The germline gives CDR1 SNHLY, CDR2 FYNNEI. V shed 7 bases, J shed 8 bases, and the junction held 10 bases outside the gene matches. This CDR3 contains 16 residues. In DNA form, the CDR3 reads TGTGCCAGCACCGAAGGGACTAGCGGGAGTTTGGATGAGCAGTTCTTC. Amino acid sequence: CASTEGTSGSLDEQFF. Using reference TRBV2 and TRBJ2-1 for the parts outside the CDR3, the full variable domain is EPEVTQTPSHQVTQMGQEVILRCVPISNHLYFYWYRQILGQKVEFLVSFYNNEISEKSEIFDDQFSVERPDGSNFTLKIRSTKLEDSAMYFCASTEGTSGSLDEQFFGPGTRLTVL.

CDR3 sequence (DNA): TGTGCCAGCAGCCCCCTTGACTCGACCGGGGAGCTGTTTTTT. Translated: CASSPLDSTGELFF. The chain has TRBV6-5 and TRBJ2-2; D unresolved. The length of the CDR3 is 14 residues. Germline CDR1 reads MNHEY; CDR2 reads SVGAGI. The V gene lost 6 bases and the J gene lost 5 bases, with 13 bases spanning the gap.

The chain uses TRBV15 and TRBJ2-6; the D gene is possibly TRBD1 (5 bases). Trimming took 5 bases from V and 0 from J, leaving 8 bases between them. Germline CDR1 reads LNHNV; CDR2 reads YYDKDF (reference sequence). CDR3 length: 15 residues. The CDR3 protein is CATSGDSSGANVLTF. Here the CDR3 DNA reads TGTGCCACCAGCGGCGACAGCTCTGGGGCCAACGTCCTGACTTTC.

V and J are TRBV16 and TRBJ2-1; TRBD2 aligns across 8 bases. Germline-derived CDR1 and CDR2 are KGHSY and FQNENV. Trimming at V came to 4 bases and at J to 8 bases, leaving 7 bases not matched to a gene. The CDR3 is 14 residues long. This CDR3 reads CASSPRGGQDEQFF. CDR3 nucleotide sequence: TGTGCCAGCAGCCCTCGGGGGGGGCAGGATGAGCAGTTCTTC.

This clone is a singleton in its sample. The chain has TRBV6-1 and TRBJ2-3; 8 bases line up with TRBD2. Germline CDR1 is MNHNS and CDR2 is SASEGT. The V gene end was trimmed by 10 bases and the J gene end by 2 bases; junction bases not matched to a gene: 8. This CDR3 contains 14 residues. CDR3 amino acids: CATLRGGSTDTQYF. The CDR3 DNA reads TGTGCCACCCTACGGGGGGGTTCCACAGATACGCAGTATTTT.

This chain connects TRBV7-3 to TRBJ2-7, with D possibly TRBD2 on 7 matching bases. CDR1 and CDR2 from the germline V gene are SGHTA and FQGTGA. The CDR3 length is 13 residues. V was shortened by 5 bases and J by 3 bases, with 11 bases between the two germline ends. The DNA of the CDR3 is TGTGCCAGCAGCCTAGGGGGGGGCTACGAGCAGTACTTC. Translated: CASSLGGGYEQYF.

The V call is TRBV7-9, the J call TRBJ2-6; TRBD1 aligns across 9 bases. This CDR3 has 17 amino acids. V trimming: 4 bases; J trimming: 0 bases; junction bases outside the gene matches: 4. Per germline, CDR1 SEHNR and CDR2 FQNEAQ (reference sequence). CDR3 residues: CASSSRDRDSGANVLTF. CDR3 bases: TGTGCCAGCAGCTCCCGGGACAGGGACTCTGGGGCCAACGTCCTGACTTTC.

V and J are TRBV2 and TRBJ2-3; D may be TRBD2 (6 bases). The CDR3 runs 18 residues. V lost 2 bases and J 2 bases, leaving 20 bases between the germline ends. CDR1 is SNHLY, CDR2 FYNNEI, per germline. CDR3 DNA sequence: TGTGCCAGCAGTGAAACCGTGTTTCGAGGGAGGAACACAGATACGCAGTATTTT. Residues: CASSETVFRGRNTDTQYF. Variable domain in full (rest from reference TRBV2 and TRBJ2-3): EPEVTQTPSHQVTQMGQEVILRCVPISNHLYFYWYRQILGQKVEFLVSFYNNEISEKSEIFDDQFSVERPDGSNFTLKIRSTKLEDSAMYFCASSETVFRGRNTDTQYFGPGTRLTVL.

This chain uses TRBV5-1 with TRBJ2-3; TRBD2 agrees at 11 bases. Germline V gene sequence: CDR1 SGHRS, CDR2 YFSETQ. The CDR3 has 17 residues. The trim removed 0 bases at V and 2 bases at J, leaving 5 bases unmatched. The CDR3 sequence is CASSLGLAGGITDTQYF. Here the CDR3 DNA reads TGCGCCAGCAGCTTGGGTCTAGCGGGAGGCATCACAGATACGCAGTATTTT.

As concerns this clone: The same CDR3 can be traced to other DNA sequences in this sample. The rearrangement uses TRBV5-1 and TRBJ2-3, with D possibly being TRBD2 (7 bases). There are 14 residues in the CDR3. Germline values: CDR1 SGHRS, CDR2 YFSETQ. The germline V and J ends were trimmed by 0 bases and 3 bases, with 8 bases remaining between them. CDR3 residues: CASSLEGGTDTQYF. CDR3 in DNA: TGCGCCAGCAGCTTGGAGGGGGGGACAGATACGCAGTATTTT.

This clone turned up a few times. V is TRBV11-3 and J is TRBJ2-5; D call uncertain. This CDR3 has 10 residues. CDR1 is SGHNT, CDR2 YENEEA, per germline. Deletions cut 5 bases from V and 5 bases from J, with 3 bases between. The CDR3, as DNA: TGTGCCAGCAGCGAGGAGACCCAGTACTTC. It is translated as CASSEETQYF. The variable domain in full, completed from reference TRBV11-3 and TRBJ2-5, reads EAGVVQSPRYKIIEKKQPVAFWCNPISGHNTLYWYLQNLGQGPELLIRYENEEAVDDSQLPKDRFSAERLKGVDSTLKIQPAELGDSAVYLCASSEETQYFGPGTRLLVL.

The chain employs TRBV30 and TRBJ2-1, with D perhaps TRBD2 (5 bases). The germline V and J ends were trimmed by 4 bases and 6 bases, with 13 bases remaining between them. The germline V gene has CDR1 GTSNPN and CDR2 SVGIG (reference sequence). This CDR3 is built from 13 residues. CDR3 amino acids: CAWTTTKANEQFF. CDR3 bases: TGTGCCTGGACCACGACTAAGGCCAATGAGCAGTTCTTC.

The chain combines TRBV4-2 with TRBJ1-1; D remains ambiguous. CDR1 and CDR2 (germline): LGHNA, YNFKEQ. V was cut by 0 bases and J by 4 bases, with 15 bases left in between. This CDR3 spans 16 amino acids. CDR3 sequence: CASSQERVGSGTEAFF. The CDR3 DNA sequence: TGTGCCAGCAGCCAAGAGAGGGTGGGGTCGGGCACTGAAGCTTTCTTT.

This chain connects TRBV5-1 to TRBJ2-5; the match to TRBD2 covers 15 bases. TRBJ2-7 explains the end of the DNA better; the J call may be wrong. Per the germline V gene, CDR1 is SGHRS and CDR2 is YFSETQ. CDR3 length: 16 amino acids. Written as DNA, the CDR3 is TGCGCCAGCAGCTTGGCCGGGACTAGCGGGAGGTACGAGCAGTACTTC. Amino acid sequence: CASSLAGTSGRYEQYF.

The chain couples TRBV2 to TRBJ2-3; 9 bases are a match to TRBD2. Losses at the gene ends were 0 bases for V and 5 bases for J; bases not matched to a gene: 6. CDR1 is SNHLY and CDR2 is FYNNEI in the germline V gene. This CDR3 comprises 16 residues. This chain's CDR3 is CASSEALAGGVDTQYF. The CDR3 nucleotides read TGTGCCAGCAGTGAAGCGCTTGCGGGAGGGGTAGATACGCAGTATTTT.

The rearrangement joins TRBV4-1 to TRBJ1-5; no definite D call. The CDR3 runs to 15 residues. V dropped 1 base and J dropped 0 bases, with 7 bases sitting between them. CDR1 is MGHRA, CDR2 YSYEKL, per germline. Here the CDR3 DNA reads TGCGCCAGCAGCCAAGGCCAGATTAGCAATCAGCCCCAGCATTTT. This codes for CASSQGQISNQPQHF.

This chain links TRBV7-8 with TRBJ2-7, with no clear D. CDR1 SGHVS and CDR2 FQNEAQ come from the germline V gene. CDR3 length: 12 amino acids. V dropped 3 bases and J dropped 6 bases, with 9 bases sitting between them. The CDR3 coding sequence is TGTGCCAGCAGCTTCGGGTTGCGCGAGCAGTACTTC. Its protein is CASSFGLREQYF. Looking up the rest from reference TRBV7-8 and TRBJ2-7 gives the full variable domain: GAGVSQSPRYKVAKRGQDVALRCDPISGHVSLFWYQQALGQGPEFLTYFQNEAQLDKSGLPSDRFFAERPEGSVSTLKIQRTQQEDSAVYLCASSFGLREQYFGPGTRLTVT.